This TCR beta chain emerged from a study of graft-versus-host responses after intestinal transplantation (dated by TCRdb to about 2021). Regarding the research as a whole: Multivisceral, liver-intestinal, or isolated intestinal transplants were received by the recipients. Every recipient was given anti-thymocyte globulin induction, followed by approximately 3 years of maintenance tacrolimus and steroids. Donor T cell macrochimerism was defined as a peak of at least 4% donor T cells among recipient peripheral blood mononuclear cells. Bulk TCR-beta CDR3 sequencing was used to track graft-versus-host and host-versus-graft alloreactive T cell clones in the graft, circulation and bone marrow after intestinal transplantation. Alloreactive clones were identified by sequencing pre-transplant mixed lymphocyte reaction products and comparing these products with unstimulated pre-transplant donor and recipient T cells. A cohort of about two dozen intestinal transplant recipients, including one retransplant, was enrolled, and 3 patients lacking pretransplant specimens were excluded. Instead of going to the commercial service, samples from a few later patients were sequenced in-house on an Illumina MiSeq and processed with MiXCR.

Library method: the immunoSEQ multiplex PCR assay. For most patients, genomic DNA was isolated with the Qiagen DNeasy Blood and Tissue Kit and sent frozen to Adaptive Biotechnologies for TCR sequencing. For most patients, high-throughput TCR-beta CDR3 sequencing of genomic DNA was performed by Adaptive Biotechnologies. The authors processed their data as follows. TCR sequencing data were retrieved from Adaptive's ImmunoSEQ software for about 17 patients, whereas a few other patients were processed with MiXCR and VDJtools. CD4 versus CD8 sorting errors were corrected by removing sequences found in both subsets at a frequency ratio below 5:1. CDR3 nucleotide sequences shared between donor and recipient were removed because the origin of such sequences could not be assigned. Alloreactive clones required at least 2-fold expansion over unstimulated cells and minimum CFSE-low frequency of 0.002% (template counts) or 0.001% (read counts). A clone was considered mappable if detected in the sequenced pre-transplant spleen, lymph node, or MLR CFSE-low populations of the donor or recipient. Cumulative frequency of alloreactive clones was calculated as a percentage of all sequences weighted by copy number. Entries here come from immuneACCESS through TCRdb and include only in-frame sequences with V and J called. Some clones fail to appear in such tables; in the studies checked, an unresolved V gene covers under half of the shortfall, and the cause of the remainder is unknown. V, J and clone size are taken as reported in that table, and D and trimming were inferred from the DNA itself. The sample records 45,000 to 60,000 clones, 80% to 95% of which are singletons. The ten largest make up about 2.6% of the sample.

This clone was seen more than once but under ten times. Its antigen is currently not known. There are no base qualities to consult, and no much larger clone falls within one base. What the research found in general, with its limitations: Early after transplant, peak levels of circulating GvH clones were found to be associated with declines in HvG clones. GvH clones were detected in recipient bone marrow, and some appeared earlier in ileal mucosa or blood, consistent with an intestinal mucosal origin. The relatively low number and heterogeneity of intestinal transplant patients limited the conclusions. High GvH to HvG T cell clonal ratios were observed in the allografts of patients with donor T cell macrochimerism.

The junction shows trimming of 5 bases on V and 6 bases on J, plus 13 bases between the germline ends. CDR3 length: 13 amino acids, cysteine to phenylalanine. Just CDR3 DNA is preserved here, 39 bases in frame from base 1. Taken from the germline V gene (reference sequence), the CDR1 and CDR2 loops are LNHDA and SQIVND. The time point label, as the study defines it: cells obtained before transplantation from donor or recipient. CD3+CD4+ and CD3+CD8+ populations were FACS-sorted from unstimulated pre-transplant donor and recipient cells taken from spleen or lymph nodes. The origin of this receptor is a human donor who was the organ donor for an intestinal transplant. The receptor chain draws on TRBV19 and TRBJ1-1; TRBD1 is possibly the D segment (6 matching bases). The source material was unstimulated CD4+ T cells sorted from spleen or lymph node cells, sampled before transplant. Here the CDR3 is given as CASSPGTLSEAFF. The bases read TGTGCCAGTAGTCCTGGGACACTCTCTGAAGCTTTCTTT.